This is a list of T cell receptor beta chains from one sample in a study of blood T cell dynamics during melanoma immunotherapy. Only in-frame clones appear in the TCRdb table, and some are missing; sequencing was by immunoSEQ multiplex PCR. The sample records 25,000 to 30,000 clones, approximately 88% being singletons. The specimen was blood, collected from a patient treated with checkpoint blockade. The source is a human donor with melanoma. Each CDR3 is given with its conserved first and last residue. The order of the fields is V gene, J gene, D gene, clone size, CDR3 protein, CDR3 DNA. D genes are given only for firm matches. Not all rows give a size; the values are once, few, many and, for expanded clones, a class.

>TRBV5-1|TRBJ1-4|.|.
CASSLETAAVGEKLFF
TGCGCCAGCAGCTTGGAAACGGCAGCTGTCGGTGAAAAACTGTTTTTT
>TRBV7-9|TRBJ2-1|.|.
CASSSKGVGNEQFF
TGTGCCAGCAGCTCTAAGGGAGTGGGCAATGAGCAGTTCTTC
>TRBV4-3|TRBJ1-1|.|.
CASSQEWGAASGEAFF
TGCGCCAGCAGCCAAGAGTGGGGGGCCGCCTCGGGAGAAGCTTTCTTT
>TRBV4-2|TRBJ2-4|.|.
CASSQGESAGKNIQYF
TGTGCCAGCAGCCAAGGGGAGTCAGCGGGCAAAAACATTCAGTACTTC
>TRBV30|TRBJ2-3|.|.
CAWSVTGSTIHGTQYF
TGTGCCTGGAGTGTAACAGGGTCAACGATCCATGGTACGCAGTATTTT
>TRBV30|TRBJ1-1|.|.
CAWSVQRNTEAFF
TGTGCCTGGAGTGTACAGAGGAACACTGAAGCTTTCTTT
>TRBV11-2|TRBJ1-1|TRBD1|.
CASSPGQGMNTEAFF
TGTGCCAGCAGCCCAGGACAGGGGATGAACACTGAAGCTTTCTTT
>TRBV7-6|TRBJ2-1|TRBD2|.
CASSLEPSGRAAFGYNEQFF
TGTGCCAGCAGCTTAGAACCTAGCGGGAGGGCCGCGTTTGGTTACAATGAGCAGTTCTTC
>TRBV25-1|TRBJ1-5|.|once
CASSEDGIRPQHF
TGTGCCAGCAGCGAGGACGGCATTCGGCCCCAGCATTTT
>TRBV7-8|TRBJ2-5|TRBD1|.
CASSLGTGGGETQYF
TGTGCCAGCAGCTTAGGGACAGGGGGCGGCGAGACCCAGTACTTC
>TRBV2|TRBJ2-1|.|.
CASSERLWNNEQFF
TGTGCCAGCAGTGAACGTCTTTGGAACAATGAGCAGTTCTTC
>TRBV5-8|TRBJ1-5|.|.
CASSLGILRHQPQHF
TGTGCCAGCAGCTTGGGGATACTCAGACATCAGCCCCAGCATTTT
>TRBV19|TRBJ2-2|.|.
CASSIGSSGLSGELFF
TGTGCCAGTAGTATAGGGTCATCGGGGCTCTCCGGGGAGCTGTTTTTT
>TRBV28|TRBJ2-1|TRBD1|once
CASRSHGQGDEQFF
TGTGCCAGCAGGTCGCATGGACAGGGGGATGAGCAGTTCTTC
>TRBV19|TRBJ2-1|TRBD2|.
CASNQPGLAGGRSNNEQFF
TGTGCCAGTAACCAACCGGGACTAGCGGGGGGGCGGTCCAACAATGAGCAGTTCTTC
>TRBV6-6|TRBJ2-5|.|once
CASSYSRTAPGETQYF
TGTGCCAGCAGTTACTCTAGGACAGCGCCCGGGGAGACCCAGTACTTC
>TRBV28|TRBJ1-5|TRBD1|.
CASSLTGGANQPQHF
TGTGCCAGCAGTTTGACAGGGGGCGCAAATCAGCCCCAGCATTTT
>TRBV14|TRBJ2-7|.|.
CASSQGGIEQYF
TGTGCCAGCAGCCAAGGTGGGATTGAGCAGTACTTC
>TRBV19|TRBJ1-6|TRBD1|.
CASSSQGNSYNSPLHF
TGTGCCAGTAGCTCACAGGGGAATTCCTATAATTCACCCCTCCACTTT
>TRBV13|TRBJ1-3|TRBD1|.
CASSRRGQGPGNTIYF
TGTGCCAGCAGCCGCCGGGGACAGGGGCCTGGAAACACCATATATTTT
>TRBV11-2|TRBJ2-7|.|.
CASSLGPQGYEQYF
TGTGCCAGCAGCTTAGGTCCCCAGGGCTACGAGCAGTACTTC
>TRBV19|TRBJ1-3|TRBD1|.
CASRNPGGGGNTIYF
TGTGCCAGTAGAAACCCAGGGGGTGGAGGAAACACCATATATTTT
>TRBV19|TRBJ1-2|.|.
CASSPRERHYGYTF
TGTGCCAGTAGTCCCAGAGAACGTCACTATGGCTACACCTTC
>TRBV5-1|TRBJ2-2|.|.
CASSSSSTNTGELFF
TGCGCCAGCAGCTCAAGTTCCACGAACACCGGGGAGCTGTTTTTT
>TRBV19|TRBJ1-1|.|.
CASSIVGISNTEAFF
TGTGCCAGTAGTATTGTGGGTATAAGCAACACTGAAGCTTTCTTT
>TRBV6-1|TRBJ2-3|.|.
CASRGINTDTQYF
TGTGCCAGCAGGGGAATAAACACAGATACGCAGTATTTT
>TRBV28|TRBJ1-3|.|.
CASSSPPDTIYF
TGTGCCAGCAGTTCCCCCCCGGACACCATATATTTT
>TRBV6-5|TRBJ2-7|TRBD2|.
CASSSRGDVPYEQYF
TGTGCCAGCAGTTCCCGGGGGGACGTTCCCTACGAGCAGTACTTC